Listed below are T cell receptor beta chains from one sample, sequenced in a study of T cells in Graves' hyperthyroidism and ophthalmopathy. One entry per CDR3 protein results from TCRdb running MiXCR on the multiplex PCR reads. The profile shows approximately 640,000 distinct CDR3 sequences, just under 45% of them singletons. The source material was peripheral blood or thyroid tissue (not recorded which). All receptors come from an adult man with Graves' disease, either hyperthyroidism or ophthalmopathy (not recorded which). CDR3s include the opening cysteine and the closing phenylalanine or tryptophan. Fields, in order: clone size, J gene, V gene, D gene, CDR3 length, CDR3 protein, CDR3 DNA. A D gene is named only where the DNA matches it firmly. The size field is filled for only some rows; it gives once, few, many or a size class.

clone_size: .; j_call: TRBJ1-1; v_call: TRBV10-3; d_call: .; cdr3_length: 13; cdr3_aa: CAISAPGHRGTFF; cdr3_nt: TGTGCCATCAGTGCTCCGGGACATCGGGGAACTTTCTTT
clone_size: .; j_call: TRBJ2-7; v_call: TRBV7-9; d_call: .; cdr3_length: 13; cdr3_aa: CASSPETPYEQYF; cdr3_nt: TGCGCCAGCAGCCCAGAAACCCCCTACGAGCAGTACTTC
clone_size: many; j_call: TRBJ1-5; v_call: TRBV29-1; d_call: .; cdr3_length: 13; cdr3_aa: CSVGGDKNQPQHF; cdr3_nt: TGCAGCGTTGGAGGGGACAAGAATCAGCCCCAGCATTTT
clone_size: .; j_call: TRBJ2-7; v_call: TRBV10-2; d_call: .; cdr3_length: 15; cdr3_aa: CASSDPSVISYEQYF; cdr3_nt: TGCGCCAGCAGTGATCCTAGCGTGATTTCCTACGAGCAGTACTTC
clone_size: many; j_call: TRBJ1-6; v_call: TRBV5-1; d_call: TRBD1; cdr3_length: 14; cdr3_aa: CASSFAGGESPLHF; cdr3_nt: TGCGCCAGCAGCTTTGCAGGGGGCGAGTCACCCCTCCACTTT
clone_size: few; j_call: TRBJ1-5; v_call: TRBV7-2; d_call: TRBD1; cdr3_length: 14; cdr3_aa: CASSPEGQNQPQHF; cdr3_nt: TGTGCCAGCAGCCCAGAGGGACAGAATCAGCCCCAGCATTTT
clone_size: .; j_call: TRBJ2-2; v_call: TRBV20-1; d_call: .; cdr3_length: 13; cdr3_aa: CSAALTGTGELFF; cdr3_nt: TGCAGTGCTGCCCTTACAGGGACCGGGGAGCTGTTTTTT
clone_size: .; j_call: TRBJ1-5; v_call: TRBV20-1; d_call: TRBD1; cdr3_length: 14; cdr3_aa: CSASTGENNQPQHF; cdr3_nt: TGCAGTGCTTCGACAGGGGAAAACAATCAGCCCCAGCATTTT
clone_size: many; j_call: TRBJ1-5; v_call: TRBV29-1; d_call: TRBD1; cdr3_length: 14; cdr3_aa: CSVVTGRANQPQHF; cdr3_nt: TGCAGCGTTGTGACAGGGAGGGCGAATCAGCCCCAGCATTTT
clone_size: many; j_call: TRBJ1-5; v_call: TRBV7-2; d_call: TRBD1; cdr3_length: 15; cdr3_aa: CASSSDRGRNQPQHF; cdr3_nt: TGTGCCAGCAGCTCCGACAGGGGACGCAATCAGCCCCAGCATTTT
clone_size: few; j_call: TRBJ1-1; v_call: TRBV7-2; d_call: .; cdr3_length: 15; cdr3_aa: CASSIGTHENTEAFF; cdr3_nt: TGTGCCAGCAGCATAGGGACACACGAGAACACTGAAGCTTTCTTT
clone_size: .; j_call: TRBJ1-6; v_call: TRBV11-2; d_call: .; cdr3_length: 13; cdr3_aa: CASSEGPNSPLHF; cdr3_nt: TGTGCCAGCTCTGAGGGGCCGAATTCACCCCTCCACTTT
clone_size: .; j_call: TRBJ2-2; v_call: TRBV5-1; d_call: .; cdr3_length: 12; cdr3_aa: CASSRGDGELFF; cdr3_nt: TGCGCCAGCAGCCGTGGGGACGGGGAGCTGTTTTTT
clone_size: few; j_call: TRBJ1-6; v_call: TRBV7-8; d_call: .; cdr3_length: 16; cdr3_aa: CASSLVSGSYNSPLHF; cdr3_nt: TGTGCCAGCAGCTTAGTTAGTGGGTCCTATAATTCACCCCTCCACTTT
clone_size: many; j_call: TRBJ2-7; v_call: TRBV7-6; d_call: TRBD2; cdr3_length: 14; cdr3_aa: CASSPSGSRYEQYF; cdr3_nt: TGTGCCAGCAGTCCTAGCGGGAGTCGCTACGAGCAGTACTTC
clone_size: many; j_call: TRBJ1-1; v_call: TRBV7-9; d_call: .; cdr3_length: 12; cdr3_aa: CASSLEHGEAFF; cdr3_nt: TGTGCCAGCAGCTTAGAGCACGGTGAAGCTTTCTTT
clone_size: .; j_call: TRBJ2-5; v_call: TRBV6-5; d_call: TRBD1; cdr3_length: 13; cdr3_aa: CASSLPGGQPQYF; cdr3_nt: TGTGCCAGCAGTTTACCAGGGGGTCAGCCCCAGTACTTC
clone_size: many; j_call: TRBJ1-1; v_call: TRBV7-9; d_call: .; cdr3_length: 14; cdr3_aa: CASSLAVLYTEAFF; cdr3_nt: TGTGCCAGCAGCTTAGCAGTATTATACACTGAAGCTTTCTTT
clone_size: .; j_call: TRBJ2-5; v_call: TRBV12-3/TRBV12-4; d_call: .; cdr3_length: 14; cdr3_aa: CASSFMGPQETQYF; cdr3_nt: TGTGCCAGCAGTTTCATGGGACCCCAAGAGACCCAGTACTTC
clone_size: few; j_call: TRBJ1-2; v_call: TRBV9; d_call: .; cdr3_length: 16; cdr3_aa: CASSDRLTGIDYGYTF; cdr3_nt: TGTGCCAGCAGCGACCGATTAACAGGGATTGACTATGGCTACACCTTC
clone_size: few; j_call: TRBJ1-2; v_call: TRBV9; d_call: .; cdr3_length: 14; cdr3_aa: CASSTPGGLHGYTF; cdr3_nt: TGTGCCAGCAGCACCCCCGGGGGTTTACACGGCTACACCTTC
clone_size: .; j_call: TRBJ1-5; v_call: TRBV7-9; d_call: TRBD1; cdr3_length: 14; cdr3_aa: CASSSTTGNQPQHF; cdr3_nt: TGTGCCAGCAGCTCGACGACAGGGAATCAGCCCCAGCATTTT
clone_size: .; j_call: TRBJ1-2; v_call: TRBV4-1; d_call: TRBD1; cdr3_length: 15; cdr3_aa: CASSQVAGTGGRYTF; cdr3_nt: TGCGCCAGCAGCCAAGTGGCCGGGACAGGGGGCCGCTACACCTTC
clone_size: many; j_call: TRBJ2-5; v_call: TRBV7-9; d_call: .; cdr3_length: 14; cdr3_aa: CASSAPFRGETQYF; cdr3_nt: TGTGCCAGCAGCGCCCCTTTTCGGGGAGAGACCCAGTACTTC
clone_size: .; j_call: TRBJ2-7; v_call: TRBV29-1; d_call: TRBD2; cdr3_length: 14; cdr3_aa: CSVGTSGVSYEQYF; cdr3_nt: TGCAGCGTTGGGACTAGCGGCGTATCCTACGAGCAGTACTTC
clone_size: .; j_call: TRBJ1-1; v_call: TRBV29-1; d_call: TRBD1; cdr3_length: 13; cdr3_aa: CSADTGGRAEAFF; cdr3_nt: TGCAGCGCCGACACAGGGGGCAGGGCTGAAGCTTTCTTT
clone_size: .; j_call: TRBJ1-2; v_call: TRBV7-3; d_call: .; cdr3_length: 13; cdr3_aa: CASSLPQNYGYTF; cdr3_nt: TGTGCCAGCAGTTTACCCCAGAACTATGGCTACACCTTC
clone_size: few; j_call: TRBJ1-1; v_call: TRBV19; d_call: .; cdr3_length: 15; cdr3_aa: CASSIRPFPNTEAFF; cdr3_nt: TGTGCCAGTAGTATCCGGCCTTTTCCGAACACTGAAGCTTTCTTT
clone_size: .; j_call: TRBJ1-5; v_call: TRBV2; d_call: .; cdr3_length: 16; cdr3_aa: CASSSRAGLSNQPQHF; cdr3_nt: TGTGCCAGCAGCTCAAGGGCAGGGTTAAGCAATCAGCCCCAGCATTTT
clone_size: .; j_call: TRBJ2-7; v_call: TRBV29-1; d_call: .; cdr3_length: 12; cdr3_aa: CSVEVRGPWQYF; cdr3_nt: TGCAGCGTTGAGGTTAGGGGCCCTTGGCAGTACTTC
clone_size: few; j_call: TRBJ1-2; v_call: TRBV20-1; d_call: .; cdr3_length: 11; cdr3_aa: CSADPRDGYTF; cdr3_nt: TGCAGTGCTGACCCCAGGGACGGCTACACCTTC
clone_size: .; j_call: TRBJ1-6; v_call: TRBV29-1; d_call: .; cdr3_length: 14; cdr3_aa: CSVEEQGTNSPLHF; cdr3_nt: TGCAGCGTTGAAGAACAGGGTACTAATTCACCCCTCCACTTT
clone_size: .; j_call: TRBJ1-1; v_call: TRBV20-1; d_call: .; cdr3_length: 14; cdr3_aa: CSAPADAGITEAFF; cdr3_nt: TGCAGTGCTCCCGCAGATGCGGGGATCACTGAAGCTTTCTTT
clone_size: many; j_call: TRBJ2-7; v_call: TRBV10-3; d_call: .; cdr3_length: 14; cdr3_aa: CAISWTGSSYEQYF; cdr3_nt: TGTGCCATCAGTTGGACGGGTAGCTCCTACGAGCAGTACTTC
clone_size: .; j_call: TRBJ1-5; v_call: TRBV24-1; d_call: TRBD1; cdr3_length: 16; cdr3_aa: CATSDTDRGSNQPQHF; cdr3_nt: TGTGCCACCAGTGACACGGACAGGGGAAGCAATCAGCCCCAGCATTTT
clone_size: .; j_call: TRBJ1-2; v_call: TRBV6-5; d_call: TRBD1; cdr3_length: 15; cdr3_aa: CASSYSGQGAGGYTF; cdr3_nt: TGTGCCAGCAGTTACTCCGGACAGGGGGCAGGTGGCTACACCTTC
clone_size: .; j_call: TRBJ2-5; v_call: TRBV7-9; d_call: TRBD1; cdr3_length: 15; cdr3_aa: CASGTGGRILETQYF; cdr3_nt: TGTGCCAGCGGGACAGGGGGCCGTATTTTGGAGACCCAGTACTTC
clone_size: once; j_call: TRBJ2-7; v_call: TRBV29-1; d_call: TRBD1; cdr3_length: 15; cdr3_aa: CSVDTDRGDGYEQYF; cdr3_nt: TGCAGCGTTGATACGGACAGGGGAGATGGCTACGAGCAGTACTTC
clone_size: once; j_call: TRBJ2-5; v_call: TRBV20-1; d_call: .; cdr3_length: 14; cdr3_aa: CSASPRDVGETQYF; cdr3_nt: TGCAGTGCTAGTCCCCGGGACGTCGGAGAGACCCAGTACTTC
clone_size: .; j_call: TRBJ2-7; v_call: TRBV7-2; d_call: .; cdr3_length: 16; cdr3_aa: CASSLDLRGLPYEQYF; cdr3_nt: TGTGCCAGCAGCTTAGACTTGAGGGGACTGCCATACGAGCAGTACTTC
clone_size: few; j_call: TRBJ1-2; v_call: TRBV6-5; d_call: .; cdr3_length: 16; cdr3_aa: CASSYSPGQANYGYTF; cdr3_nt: TGTGCCAGCAGTTACTCCCCGGGACAAGCTAACTATGGCTACACCTTC
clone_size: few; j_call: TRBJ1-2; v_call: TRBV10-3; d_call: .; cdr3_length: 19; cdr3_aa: CASIQRATGPKTLDYGYTF; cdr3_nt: TGTGCCAGCATCCAACGGGCCACGGGCCCTAAGACGCTAGACTATGGCTACACCTTC